This TCR beta chain was profiled in a study of regulatory T cells in long-lasting Graves disease. The V segment lost 1 base and the J segment 5 bases; nucleotides outside the gene matches: 8. CDR1 is LNHDA and CDR2 is SQIVND in the germline V gene (reference sequence). The CDR3 loop spans 16 amino acids. Libraries of TCR beta came from iRepertoire HTBI primers plus Arm-PCR of CDR3 regions. TCRdb re-called the multiplex PCR reads through MiXCR, storing one row per CDR3 protein. The table includes 400,000 to 500,000 distinct CDR3 sequences, around 15% detected once. Time point of the sample: newly diagnosed GD, antithyroid drugs for less than 3 months. PBMC-extracted RNA yielded the TCR library. In regard to this clonotype: The antigen is not known.

Notes on the study in general: Persistent disease was associated with favored TRBV28 usage and with favored use of TRBJ1-2 and TRBJ2-5.

Separately, the same data were catalogued under a study of T cells in Graves' hyperthyroidism and ophthalmopathy. That source notes: Stable Graves' hyperthyroidism denoted no ophthalmopathy progression over 18 months.

The TCR comes from a woman aged 45 to 65 with Graves disease. Specimen: peripheral blood mononuclear cells (PBMCs), collected at new diagnosis, from a patient treated with antithyroid drugs. The V call is TRBV19, the J call TRBJ2-1; 7 bases fit TRBD2. CDR3 sequence (DNA): TGTGCCAGTAGTATAGTCGGCGGGAGACTCCACAATGAGCAGTTCTTC. Translation: CASSIVGGRLHNEQFF.